The 8 T cell receptor beta chains in this list originate from one sample, sequenced in a study of blood T cell repertoires in COVID-19. Generated by immunoSEQ multiplex PCR, the TCRdb table keeps only in-frame clones and is missing some. The data show a few hundred thousand clones, with approximately 88% seen just once and under 2% held by the top ten. Specimen: peripheral blood. Source of these receptors: a woman aged 25 to 45 with COVID-19, enrolled during active disease.

The sample holds a few counts of this clone. The chain employs TRBV3-1 (or the pseudogene TRBV3-2) and TRBJ1-2; D remains ambiguous. Trimming removed 0 bases from V and 3 bases from J, with 11 bases in between. The CDR3 is 15 residues long. The V gene's germline CDR1 is LGHDT and CDR2 YNNKEL (reference sequence). CDR3 sequence: CASSQDRERDYGYTF. The CDR3 nucleotides read TGTGCCAGCAGCCAAGATCGGGAGAGGGACTATGGCTACACCTTC.

The DNA for the CDR3 is TGTGCCAGCTCACTACAGGGCATGAACACTGAAGCTTTCTTT. This encodes CASSLQGMNTEAFF. The chain carries TRBV18 and TRBJ1-1; a possible D gene is TRBD1 (6 bases). The CDR3 runs 14 residues. The germline V and J ends were trimmed by 4 bases and 0 bases, with 9 bases remaining between them. Per the germline V gene, CDR1 is KGHSH and CDR2 is LQKENI.

V gene TRBV19 combines with J gene TRBJ1-2; maybe TRBD1 (5 bases). There are 15 residues in the CDR3. V lost 6 bases and J lost 0, with 14 bases in between. Per the germline V gene, CDR1 is LNHDA and CDR2 is SQIVND (reference sequence). CDR3 in amino acids: CASRPRGGANYGYTF. The CDR3 nucleotides are TGTGCCAGTAGGCCCCGGGGAGGGGCTAACTATGGCTACACCTTC.

This chain joins TRBV27 and TRBJ1-2, with a weak D call TRBD1 (5 bases). This CDR3 is 14 amino acids long. Trimming removed 1 base from V and 1 base from J, with 7 bases in between. Germline V lookup: CDR1 MNHEY, CDR2 SMNVEV (reference sequence). This CDR3 reads CASSLWGDNYGYTF. The CDR3 DNA reads as TGTGCCAGCAGTTTATGGGGCGATAACTATGGCTACACCTTC.

This clone was seen more than once but under ten times. This chain uses TRBV28 with TRBJ2-3; 9 nucleotides line up with TRBD2. V shed 5 bases and J 4 bases; nucleotides not matched to a gene: 7. The CDR3 is 15 residues long. Germline lookup yields CDR1 MDHEN and CDR2 SYDVKM. CDR3 protein: CASSEGGGVSDTQYF. CDR3 nucleotide sequence: TGTGCCAGCAGTGAAGGCGGGGGGGTATCAGATACGCAGTATTTT. Complete variable domain (other parts from reference TRBV28 and TRBJ2-3): DVKVTQSSRYLVKRTGEKVFLECVQDMDHENMFWYRQDPGLGLRLIYFSYDVKMKEKGDIPEGYSVSREKKERFSLILESASTNQTSMYLCASSEGGGVSDTQYFGPGTRLTVL.

The chain links TRBV2 to TRBJ1-4; TRBD1 matches 7 bases. This CDR3 is built from 14 residues. V lost 7 bases, J lost 8 bases, and 10 bases stayed unmatched. Germline loops: CDR1 SNHLY, CDR2 FYNNEI. The CDR3 is CASTPEGAREKLFF. The CDR3 DNA reads as TGTGCCAGCACCCCAGAGGGGGCACGGGAAAAACTGTTTTTT.

This clone showed up just a few times. This sequence joins TRBV19 and TRBJ1-5; 7 bases align to TRBD1. Germline V gene sequence: CDR1 LNHDA, CDR2 SQIVND (reference sequence). This CDR3 contains 16 residues. J was trimmed by 2 bases and V by 0 bases; bases with no gene match: 4. The CDR3 nucleotides read TGTGCCAGTAGTATAGATGAAGGACAGGGCAATCAGCCCCAGCATTTT. Its protein is CASSIDEGQGNQPQHF.

The rearrangement uses TRBV29-1 and TRBJ1-1; TRBD1 aligns across 7 bases. The length of the CDR3 is 14 residues. Germline values: CDR1 SQVTM, CDR2 ANQGSEA. Unmatched junction bases numbered 8, after V lost 2 bases and J lost 5 bases. CDR3 DNA sequence: TGCAGCGTTGAAAAGAGGGGGCGATGGACTGAAGCTTTCTTT. Protein sequence: CSVEKRGRWTEAFF.